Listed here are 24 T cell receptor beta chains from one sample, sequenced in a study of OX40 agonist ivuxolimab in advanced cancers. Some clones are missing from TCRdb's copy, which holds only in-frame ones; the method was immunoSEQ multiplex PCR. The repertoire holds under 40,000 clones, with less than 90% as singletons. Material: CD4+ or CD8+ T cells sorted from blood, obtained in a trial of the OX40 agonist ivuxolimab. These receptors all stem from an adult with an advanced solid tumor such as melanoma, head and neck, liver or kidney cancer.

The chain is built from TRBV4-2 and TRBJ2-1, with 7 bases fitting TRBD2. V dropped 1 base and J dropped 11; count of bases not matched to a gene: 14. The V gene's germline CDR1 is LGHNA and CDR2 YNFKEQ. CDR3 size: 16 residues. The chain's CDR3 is CASSQGRGGLVLKQFF. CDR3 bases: TGTGCCAGCAGCCAAGGACGCGGGGGTTTGGTCCTTAAGCAGTTCTTC.

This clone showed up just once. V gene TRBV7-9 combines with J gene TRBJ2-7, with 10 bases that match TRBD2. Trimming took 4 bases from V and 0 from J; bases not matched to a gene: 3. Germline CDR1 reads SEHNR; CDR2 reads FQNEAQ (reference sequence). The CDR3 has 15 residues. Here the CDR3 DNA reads TGTGCCAGCAGCTCACGGACTAGCGGCTCCTACGAGCAGTACTTC. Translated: CASSSRTSGSYEQYF.

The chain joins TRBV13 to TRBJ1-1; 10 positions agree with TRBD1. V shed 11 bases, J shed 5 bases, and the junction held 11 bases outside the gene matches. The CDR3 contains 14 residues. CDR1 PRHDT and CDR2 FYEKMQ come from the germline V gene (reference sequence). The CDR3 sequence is CAGESTGGGTEAFF. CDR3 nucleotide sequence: TGTGCCGGAGAATCGACAGGGGGCGGGACTGAAGCTTTCTTT.

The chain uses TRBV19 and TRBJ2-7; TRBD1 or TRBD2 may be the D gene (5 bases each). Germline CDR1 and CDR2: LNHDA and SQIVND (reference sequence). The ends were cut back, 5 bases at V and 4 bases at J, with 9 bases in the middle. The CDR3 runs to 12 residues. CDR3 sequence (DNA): TGTGCCAGTAGTCGGGGCCCTTACGAGCAGTACTTC. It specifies CASSRGPYEQYF.

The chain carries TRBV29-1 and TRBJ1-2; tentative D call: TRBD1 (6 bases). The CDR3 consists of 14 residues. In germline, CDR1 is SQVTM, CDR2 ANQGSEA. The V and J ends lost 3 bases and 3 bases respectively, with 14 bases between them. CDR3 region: CSVDFQGSYYGYTF. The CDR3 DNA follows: TGCAGCGTTGATTTCCAGGGGAGTTACTATGGCTACACCTTC.

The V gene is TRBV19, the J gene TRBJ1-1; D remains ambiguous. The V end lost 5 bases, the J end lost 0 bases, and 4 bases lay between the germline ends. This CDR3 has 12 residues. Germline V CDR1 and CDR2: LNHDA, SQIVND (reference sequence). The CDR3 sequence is CASSEVNTEAFF. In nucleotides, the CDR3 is TGTGCCAGTAGTGAGGTGAACACTGAAGCTTTCTTT.

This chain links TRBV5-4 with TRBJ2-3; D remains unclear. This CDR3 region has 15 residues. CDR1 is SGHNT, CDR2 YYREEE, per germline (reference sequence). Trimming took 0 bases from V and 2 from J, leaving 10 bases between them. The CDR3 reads CASSLVPGPTDTQYF. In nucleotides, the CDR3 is TGTGCCAGCAGCTTGGTTCCCGGGCCCACAGATACGCAGTATTTT.

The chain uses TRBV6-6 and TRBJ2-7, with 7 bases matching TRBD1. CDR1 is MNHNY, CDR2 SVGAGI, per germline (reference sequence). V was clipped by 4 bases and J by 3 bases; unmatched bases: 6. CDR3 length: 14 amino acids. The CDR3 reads CASSWERQGYEQYF. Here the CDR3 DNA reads TGTGCCAGCAGTTGGGAGAGACAGGGCTACGAGCAGTACTTC.

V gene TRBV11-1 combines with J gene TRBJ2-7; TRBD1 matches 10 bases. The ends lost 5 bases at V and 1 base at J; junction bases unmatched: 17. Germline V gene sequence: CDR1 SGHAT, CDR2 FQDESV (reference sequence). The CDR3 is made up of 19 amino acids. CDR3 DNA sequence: TGTGCCAGCAGCAACATCCCGGGACAGGGGTCCCAAAATTCCTACGAGCAGTACTTC. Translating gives CASSNIPGQGSQNSYEQYF.

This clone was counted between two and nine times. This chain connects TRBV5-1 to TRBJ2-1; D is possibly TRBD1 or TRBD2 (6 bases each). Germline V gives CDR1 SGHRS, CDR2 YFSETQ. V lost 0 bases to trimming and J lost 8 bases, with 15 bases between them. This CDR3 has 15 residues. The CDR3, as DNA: TGCGCCAGCAGCTTGGCCGGGGGCAGGGTCCATGAGCAGTTCTTC. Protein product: CASSLAGGRVHEQFF.

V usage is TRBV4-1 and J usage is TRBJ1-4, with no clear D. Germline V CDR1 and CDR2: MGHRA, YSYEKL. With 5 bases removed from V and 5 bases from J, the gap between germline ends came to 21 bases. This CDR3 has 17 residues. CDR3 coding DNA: TGCGCCAGCAGCAATGAGGCGGAATCCGTCGCAAATGAAAAACTGTTTTTT. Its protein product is CASSNEAESVANEKLFF.

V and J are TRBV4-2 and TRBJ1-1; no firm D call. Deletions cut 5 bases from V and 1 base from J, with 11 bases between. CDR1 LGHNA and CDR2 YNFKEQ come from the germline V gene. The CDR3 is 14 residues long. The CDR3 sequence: CASSTSERNTEAFF. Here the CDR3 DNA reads TGTGCCAGCAGCACAAGTGAGAGGAACACTGAAGCTTTCTTT.

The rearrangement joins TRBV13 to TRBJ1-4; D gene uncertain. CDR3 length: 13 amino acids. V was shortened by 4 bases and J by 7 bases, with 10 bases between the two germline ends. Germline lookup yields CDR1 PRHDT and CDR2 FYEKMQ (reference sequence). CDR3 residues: CASSSRLAEKLFF. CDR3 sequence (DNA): TGTGCCAGCAGCTCCCGACTGGCTGAAAAACTGTTTTTT.

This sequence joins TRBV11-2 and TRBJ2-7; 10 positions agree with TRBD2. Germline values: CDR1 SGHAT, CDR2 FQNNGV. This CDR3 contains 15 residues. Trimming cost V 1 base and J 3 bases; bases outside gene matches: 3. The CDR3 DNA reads TGTGCCAGCAGCTTAGCTAGCGGGGGTTTCTACGAGCAGTACTTC. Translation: CASSLASGGFYEQYF. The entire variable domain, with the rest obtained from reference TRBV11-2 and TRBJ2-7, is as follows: EAGVAQSPRYKIIEKRQSVAFWCNPISGHATLYWYQQILGQGPKLLIQFQNNGVVDDSQLPKDRFSAERLKGVDSTLKIQPAKLEDSAVYLCASSLASGGFYEQYFGPGTRLTVT.

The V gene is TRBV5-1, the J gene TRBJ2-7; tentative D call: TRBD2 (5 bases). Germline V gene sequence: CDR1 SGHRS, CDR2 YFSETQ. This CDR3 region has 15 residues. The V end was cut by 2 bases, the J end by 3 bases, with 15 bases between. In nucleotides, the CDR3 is TGCGCCAGCAGCTTAGGGATCCGCGGGTACTACGAGCAGTACTTC. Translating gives CASSLGIRGYYEQYF. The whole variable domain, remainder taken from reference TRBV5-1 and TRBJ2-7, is KAGVTQTPRYLIKTRGQQVTLSCSPISGHRSVSWYQQTPGQGLQFLFEYFSETQRNKGNFPGRFSGRQFSNSRSEMNVSTLELGDSALYLCASSLGIRGYYEQYFGPGTRLTVT.

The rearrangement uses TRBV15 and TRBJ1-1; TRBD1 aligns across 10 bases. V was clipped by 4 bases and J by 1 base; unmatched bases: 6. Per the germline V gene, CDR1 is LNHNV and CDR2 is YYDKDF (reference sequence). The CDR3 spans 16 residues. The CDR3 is CATSKGTGEGNTEAFF. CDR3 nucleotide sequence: TGTGCCACCAGCAAAGGGACAGGGGAGGGGAACACTGAAGCTTTCTTT.

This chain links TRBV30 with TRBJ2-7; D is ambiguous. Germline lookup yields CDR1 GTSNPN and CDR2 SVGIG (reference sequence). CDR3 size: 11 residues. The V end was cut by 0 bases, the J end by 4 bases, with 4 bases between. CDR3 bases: TGTGCCTGGAGTGTAGGTTACGAGCAGTACTTC. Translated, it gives CAWSVGYEQYF.

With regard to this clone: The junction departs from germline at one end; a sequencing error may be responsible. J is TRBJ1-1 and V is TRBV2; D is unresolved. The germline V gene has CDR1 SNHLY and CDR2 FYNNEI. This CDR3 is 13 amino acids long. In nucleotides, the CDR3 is TGTGCCAGCAGGGAAGCTACAAGCACTGAAGCTTTCTTT. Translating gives CASREATSTEAFF. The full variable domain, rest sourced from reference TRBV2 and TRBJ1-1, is EPEVTQTPSHQVTQMGQEVILRCVPISNHLYFYWYRQILGQKVEFLVSFYNNEISEKSEIFDDQFSVERPDGSNFTLKIRSTKLEDSAMYFCASREATSTEAFFGQGTRLTVV.

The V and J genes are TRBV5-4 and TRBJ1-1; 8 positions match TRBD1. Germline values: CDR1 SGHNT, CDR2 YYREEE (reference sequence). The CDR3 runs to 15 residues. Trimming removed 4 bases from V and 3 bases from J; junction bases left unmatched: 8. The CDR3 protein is CASSQTGALDTEAFF. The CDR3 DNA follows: TGTGCCAGCAGCCAGACAGGGGCCCTGGACACTGAAGCTTTCTTT.

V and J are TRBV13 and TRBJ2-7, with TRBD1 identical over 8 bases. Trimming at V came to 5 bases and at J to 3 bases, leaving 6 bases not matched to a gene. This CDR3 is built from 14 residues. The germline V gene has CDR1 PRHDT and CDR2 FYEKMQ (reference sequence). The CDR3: CASSAGTGDYEQYF. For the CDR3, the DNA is TGTGCCAGCAGCGCCGGGACAGGAGACTACGAGCAGTACTTC.

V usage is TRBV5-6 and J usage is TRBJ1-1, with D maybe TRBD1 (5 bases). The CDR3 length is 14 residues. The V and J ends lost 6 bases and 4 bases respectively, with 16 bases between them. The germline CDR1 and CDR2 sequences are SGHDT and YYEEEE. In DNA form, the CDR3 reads TGTGCCAGCATCAACATCGGGGGTCTCACTGAAGCTTTCTTT. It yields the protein CASINIGGLTEAFF.

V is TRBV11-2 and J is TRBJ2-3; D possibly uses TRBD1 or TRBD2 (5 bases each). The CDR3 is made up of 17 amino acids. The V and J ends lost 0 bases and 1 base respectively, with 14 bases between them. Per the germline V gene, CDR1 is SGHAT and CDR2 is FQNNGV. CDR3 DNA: TGTGCCAGCAGCTTAGATCTTTGGGGGTCGGGCACAGATACGCAGTATTTT. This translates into CASSLDLWGSGTDTQYF.

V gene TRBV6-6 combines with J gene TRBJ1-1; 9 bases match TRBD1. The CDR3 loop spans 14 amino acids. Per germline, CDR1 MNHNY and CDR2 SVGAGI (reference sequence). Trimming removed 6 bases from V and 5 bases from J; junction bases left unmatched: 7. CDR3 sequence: CASSETGTGTEAFF. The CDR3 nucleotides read TGTGCCAGCAGCGAAACCGGGACAGGGACTGAAGCTTTCTTT.

For the CDR3, the DNA is TGTGCCAGCAGTTTATGGGCCCCGTCTGGTGAGGGGTACAATGAGCAGTTCTTC. This translates into CASSLWAPSGEGYNEQFF. The chain is built from TRBV27 and TRBJ2-1; either TRBD1 or TRBD2 may fit D (5 bases each). V was pared by 1 base and J by 4 bases, with 20 bases between. The CDR3 contains 18 residues. Germline CDR1 is MNHEY and CDR2 is SMNVEV (reference sequence).